The 6 T cell receptor beta chains given below trace back to one sample, sequenced in a study of beta chain features in type 1 diabetes. The sequenced template was cDNA made from the entire isolated RNA. Measured with immunoSEQ multiplex PCR; TCRdb has only the in-frame clones, and not every one. The table records under 550,000 clones, roughly 10% of them present only once. The sample comprised naive CD4+ T cells from blood. These TCRs come from a woman aged 18-29 years in good health.

The gene calls are TRBV2 and TRBJ2-5; possible D gene TRBD1, 5 bases. CDR1 and CDR2 (germline): SNHLY, FYNNEI. Trimming stripped 4 bases from V and 7 bases from J, with 13 bases between. The CDR3 runs 13 residues. CDR3 residues: CASSAGGAGTQYF. The CDR3 DNA reads TGTGCCAGCAGTGCCGGTGGGGCAGGGACCCAGTACTTC.

The V and J genes are TRBV28 and TRBJ2-5; no definite D call. CDR3 size: 12 residues. V was shortened by 5 bases and J by 3 bases, with 7 bases between the two germline ends. CDR1 and CDR2 from the germline V gene are MDHEN and SYDVKM. The CDR3, as DNA: TGTGCCAGCAGTCACCCTGAAGAGACCCAGTACTTC. Translating it yields CASSHPEETQYF.

In this sample, this clone turned up a few times. The chain has TRBV7-2 and TRBJ1-3; no definite D call. The CDR3 length is 16 residues. Deletions cut 3 bases from V and 0 bases from J, with 12 bases between. CDR1 and CDR2 (germline): SGHTA, FQGNSA. CDR3 in amino acids: CASSFYSLDSGNTIYF. The CDR3 region has the DNA TGTGCCAGCAGCTTCTACTCACTAGACTCTGGAAACACCATATATTTT.

This clone was detected only once. The chain employs TRBV5-6 and TRBJ2-5; D is perhaps TRBD2 (5 bases). The V and J ends lost 3 bases and 2 bases respectively, with 11 bases between them. This CDR3 contains 14 residues. CDR1 SGHDT and CDR2 YYEEEE come from the germline V gene. CDR3 protein: CASSWVGLQETQYF. The CDR3 bases are TGTGCCAGCAGCTGGGTCGGACTTCAAGAGACCCAGTACTTC. The full variable domain, rest sourced from reference TRBV5-6 and TRBJ2-5, is DAGVTQSPTHLIKTRGQQVTLRCSPKSGHDTVSWYQQALGQGPQFIFQYYEEEERQRGNFPDRFSGHQFPNYSSELNVNALLLGDSALYLCASSWVGLQETQYFGPGTRLLVL.

Notes on this clone: Other DNA sequences in this sample translate to the same CDR3. The V call is TRBV18, the J call TRBJ2-7; D perhaps matches TRBD2 (6 bases). CDR1 KGHSH and CDR2 LQKENI come from the germline V gene. Deletions cut 3 bases from V and 3 bases from J, with 9 bases between. CDR3 length: 13 residues. Here the CDR3 reads CASSPGLVYEQYF. CDR3 coding DNA: TGTGCCAGCTCACCGGGACTCGTCTACGAGCAGTACTTC.

This clone has a handful of counts. The chain joins TRBV7-9 to TRBJ2-3; the D is unclear. V lost 5 bases and J lost 1, with 10 bases in between. The CDR3 covers 14 residues. Germline values: CDR1 SEHNR, CDR2 FQNEAQ (reference sequence). CDR3 sequence: CASSRESGTDTQYF. The CDR3 DNA follows: TGTGCCAGCAGCCGCGAATCGGGCACAGATACGCAGTATTTT.